The next 12 T cell receptor beta chains were all read from a single sample in a study of tumor-infiltrating lymphocytes in localized non-small cell lung cancer. TCRdb's table, derived via immunoSEQ multiplex PCR, lists solely in-frame clones and lacks some. The profile shows some 11,000 clones, 67% of them singletons. The sample was uninvolved lung tissue not adjacent to the tumor. Receptors originate from a human donor with non-small cell lung cancer.

This clone was seen only a few times. The V gene is TRBV5-1, the J gene TRBJ2-5; D tentatively reads TRBD1 or TRBD2 (5 bases each). V was shortened by 0 bases and J by 5 bases, with 11 bases between the two germline ends. Germline V gene sequence: CDR1 SGHRS, CDR2 YFSETQ. The CDR3 runs to 14 residues. The DNA for the CDR3 is TGCGCCAGCAGCTTGGTGGGGGAAAGGGAGACCCAGTACTTC. This gives the protein CASSLVGERETQYF.

V is TRBV5-1 and J is TRBJ2-3; D not certain. CDR3 length equals 14 residues. Germline lookup yields CDR1 SGHRS and CDR2 YFSETQ. Trimming pared 0 bases from V and 1 base from J, leaving 6 bases between. The CDR3 DNA reads TGCGCCAGCAGCTTGGTGCAGCGCACAGATACGCAGTATTTT. Its protein product is CASSLVQRTDTQYF.

V is TRBV11-2 and J is TRBJ2-5; 7 positions agree with TRBD1. Trimming cost V 5 bases and J 3 bases; bases outside gene matches: 12. Germline lookup yields CDR1 SGHAT and CDR2 FQNNGV. CDR3 length: 16 amino acids. CDR3 in DNA: TGTGCCAGCAGCCTGATGGACTTTGGACAGGAAGAGACCCAGTACTTC. Translation: CASSLMDFGQEETQYF.

J is TRBJ2-7 and V is TRBV6-5; either TRBD1 or TRBD2 may supply D (5 bases each). The CDR3 runs 11 residues. Germline-derived CDR1 and CDR2 are MNHEY and SVGAGI. CDR3 loop: CGSGRIYEQYF. CDR3 nucleotide sequence: TGTGGGTCGGGACGGATCTACGAGCAGTACTTC.

The chain couples TRBV7-2 to TRBJ2-1; D is undetermined. The CDR3 consists of 12 residues. V was clipped by 1 base and J by 9 bases, with 7 bases between them. CDR1 SGHTA and CDR2 FQGNSA come from the germline V gene. This CDR3 is CASSLGVGEQFF. CDR3 DNA sequence: TGTGCCAGCAGCTTAGGGGTTGGTGAGCAGTTCTTC.

The chain joins TRBV19 to TRBJ1-2, with TRBD1 matching 7 bases. Looked up from germline, CDR1 is LNHDA and CDR2 is SQIVND (reference sequence). The V gene end was trimmed by 10 bases and the J gene end by 4 bases; junction bases not matched to a gene: 12. This CDR3 has 14 residues. The CDR3 protein is CATRLNRDSYGYTF. CDR3 nucleotide sequence: TGTGCCACCCGACTCAACCGGGACAGCTATGGCTACACCTTC.

This chain connects TRBV19 to TRBJ1-4, with D possibly TRBD1 on 6 matching bases. V was trimmed by 4 bases and J by 4 bases, leaving 10 bases between them. Looked up from germline, CDR1 is LNHDA and CDR2 is SQIVND (reference sequence). CDR3 length equals 14 residues. In DNA, the CDR3 is TGTGCCAGTAGTAGTGGACAGTATAATGAAAAACTGTTTTTT. This codes for CASSSGQYNEKLFF.

The chain couples TRBV7-6 to TRBJ1-1, with D possibly being TRBD1 (5 bases). Germline V gives CDR1 SGHVS, CDR2 FNYEAQ. V was cut by 5 bases and J by 6 bases, with 10 bases left in between. This CDR3 has 12 amino acids. The CDR3 DNA reads as TGTGCCAGCAGCGCCGGGACGGCTGAAGCTTTCTTT. It is translated as CASSAGTAEAFF.

The gene calls are TRBV7-7 and TRBJ2-5; D tentatively fits TRBD1 or TRBD2 (6 bases each). Germline V gene sequence: CDR1 SSHAT, CDR2 FNYEAQ (reference sequence). Trimming took 6 bases from V and 5 from J, leaving 13 bases between them. CDR3 length: 13 residues. The CDR3 protein is CASSHGGRETQYF. In DNA, the CDR3 is TGTGCCAGCAGTCACGGGGGCAGGGAGACCCAGTACTTC. The full variable domain, in which reference TRBV7-7 and TRBJ2-5 provide the parts outside the CDR3, is GAGVSQSPRYKVTKRGQDVTLRCDPISSHATLYWYQQALGQGPEFLTYFNYEAQPDKSGLPSDRFSAERPEGSISTLTIQRTEQRDSAMYRCASSHGGRETQYFGPGTRLLVL.

This clone ranks as medium-sized. Different DNA sequences within this sample yield the same CDR3. The V gene is TRBV7-6, the J gene TRBJ2-7; D remains ambiguous. This CDR3 has 13 amino acids. The germline V gene encodes CDR1 SGHVS and CDR2 FNYEAQ. V was shortened by 4 bases and J by 4 bases, with 11 bases between the two germline ends. DNA for the CDR3: TGTGCCAGCAGCTCCGGACCAAATTACGAGCAGTACTTC. Protein product: CASSSGPNYEQYF.

V is TRBV2 and J is TRBJ2-3, with D possibly being TRBD1 (6 bases). This CDR3 region has 15 residues. V shed 6 bases and J shed 2 bases, with 15 bases lying between them. Looked up from germline, CDR1 is SNHLY and CDR2 is FYNNEI. CDR3 nucleotide sequence: TGTGCCAGCAGAAGACAGGCCACTCTCACAGATACGCAGTATTTT. Translated: CASRRQATLTDTQYF.

V is TRBV7-9 and J is TRBJ2-7; no reliable D call. Germline V lookup: CDR1 SEHNR, CDR2 FQNEAQ (reference sequence). The germline V and J ends were trimmed by 4 bases and 6 bases, with 10 bases remaining between them. The length of the CDR3 is 12 residues. The CDR3 DNA reads as TGTGCCAGCAGCTCCGGCTCGGGCGAGCAGTACTTC. It is translated as CASSSGSGEQYF.